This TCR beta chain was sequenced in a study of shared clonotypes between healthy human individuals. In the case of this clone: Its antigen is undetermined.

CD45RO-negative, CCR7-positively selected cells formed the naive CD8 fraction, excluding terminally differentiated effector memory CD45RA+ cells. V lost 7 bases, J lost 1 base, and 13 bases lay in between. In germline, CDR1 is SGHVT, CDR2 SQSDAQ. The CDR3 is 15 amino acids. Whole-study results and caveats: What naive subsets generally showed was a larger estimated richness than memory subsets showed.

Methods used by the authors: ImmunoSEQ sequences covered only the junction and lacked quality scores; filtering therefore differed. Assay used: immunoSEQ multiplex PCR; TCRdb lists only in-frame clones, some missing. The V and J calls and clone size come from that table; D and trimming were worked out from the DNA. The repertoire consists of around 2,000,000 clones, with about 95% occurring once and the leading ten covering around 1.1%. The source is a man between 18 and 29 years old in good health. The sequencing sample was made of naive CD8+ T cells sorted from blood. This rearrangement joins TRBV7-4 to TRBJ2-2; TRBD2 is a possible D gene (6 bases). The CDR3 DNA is TGTGCCAGCACCCCATGGAGGGAGAACACCGGGGAGCTGTTTTTT. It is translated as CASTPWRENTGELFF.